This entry features one T cell receptor beta chain sequence. There is no known antigen for this receptor. A far larger clone lies a single base away; this is likely a read error. This record comes from a study of shared clonotypes between healthy human individuals (dated by TCRdb to 2020 to 2021). For context, the study as a whole: The cohort comprised two women and a few men aged 18 to 49 years. For each donor, three plates each were used for CD4 naive and CD4 memory, two plates were used for CD8 naive, and one plate was used for CD8 memory. Per donor, leukapheresis produced somewhere between about 0.9 and 9.5 billion PBMCs. To estimate repertoire size and how much clonotype sharing occurs between individuals, the study deeply sequenced the blood TCR repertoires of five or six healthy adults. Libraries were prepared and TCR repertoires were sequenced by different laboratories using diverse techniques, in order to increase sequencing depth and limit assay-specific biases. The full study reports these points: Clonotypes shared by all four sorted-subset donors showed higher generation probabilities than non-shared clonotypes. Only blood was sampled, and tissue TCR repertoires likely differ from those in blood. Larger estimated clonotype richness was generally found for naive subsets than for memory subsets. Pairwise subsampling indicated that sequencing depth was expected to affect the degree of clonotype sharing among donors. Even with the large sequencing depth, rarefaction of the sorted-subset datasets indicated that sequencing was incomplete. The small number of donors limited the genetic and exposure-history diversity represented. Across a handful of donors, roughly 5% of naive CD4, roughly 3.3% of naive CD8, 2.3% of memory CD4, and over 0.35% of memory CD8 clonotypes were shared.

The donors were healthy, HIV-negative adults with no recently reported acute infections or vaccinations. All donors were Caucasian adults living in Nashville, Tennessee, USA. CD4+ T cells were enriched through magnetic negative selection, after which naive cells were positively selected on CD45RA and the remaining negative fraction served as the memory subset. After blood collection by leukapheresis, PBMCs were isolated using Ficoll-Histopaque density gradient centrifugation and then cryopreserved in the vapor phase of liquid nitrogen. Analytical flow cytometry was used to check the purity and quantity of every magnetically sorted T cell population. Genomic DNA was isolated from each sorted fraction and quantified by UV absorbance on a Nanodrop 2000c. Including cysteine and phenylalanine, the CDR3 has 14 amino acids. Here the CDR3 DNA is all that survives: 42 bases in frame from base 1. The V end loses 4 bases and the J end loses 2 bases, and a stretch of 12 bases separates them. From the germline V gene (reference sequence), CDR1 is SEHNR and CDR2 is FQNEAQ.

Using the deep immunoSEQ assay, multiplex PCR amplified TCR CDR3 regions from genomic DNA. For each cell subset, the extracted genomic DNA was distributed evenly across all wells of several immunoSEQ 96-well plates, and each plate served as one replicate. For sorted subsets, 200 to 250 ng of genomic DNA, equivalent to roughly 33,000 T cell genomes, went into each replicate PCR. The purified libraries were quantified using a Qubit 3.0 fluorometer, sized with a Bioanalyzer 2100, and then quantified again using the KAPA Library Quantification kit. Every immunoSEQ 96-well plate was sequenced on a dedicated single-read 150-cycle Illumina NextSeq 550 flow cell. In the authors' own workflow: Because the immunoSEQ output included only junctional sequences and no quality scores, the filtering could not be the same as the filtering used for full-length reads. To assign V/J genes and CDR3, sequences were annotated using PyIR, a Python wrapper for IgBLAST v1.9, with IMGT germline references. Reads were removed for weak V/J assignments (E-value above 1e-6), missing CDR3, stop codons, out-of-frame junctions, or ambiguous translated residues. V3J clonotypes were defined as sequences sharing the same inferred V gene, J gene, and CDR3 amino acid sequence. Percentage overlap between repertoires was computed as shared unique clonotypes divided by the size of the smaller repertoire. Repertoire richness was assessed with RTK rarefaction, the Chao1 estimator, and Recon v2.1 estimates of unobserved clonotypes. Generation probabilities for all TCRbeta clonotypes obtained by the gDNA method from a handful of donors were computed using OLGA. The table comes from immuneACCESS by way of TCRdb, which keeps in-frame sequences with V and J called. Part of the clones is missing from these tables; in studies checked, under half for an unresolved V gene and the rest for unknown reasons. The D gene and trimming were derived from the DNA, and the V and J assignments and clone size from that table. A total of 550,000 to 850,000 clones appear in this sample, approximately 72% of them only once. In total, the top ten clones hold more than 1.5% of the sample.

This sequence originates from a woman aged 25 to 45 in good health. The V and J genes are TRBV7-9 and TRBJ2-7; the D gene is unclear. The sequenced sample consisted of memory CD4+ T cells sorted from blood. What this sample's cell subset or site label stands for: CD45RA-negative fraction. The CDR3 protein: CASSSARAAYEQYF. The nucleotide sequence reads as follows: TGTGCCAGCAGCTCGGCTAGGGCGGCCTACGAGCAGTACTTC.